This is a list of T cell receptor beta chains from one sample in a study of technical replicates of blood from a handful of donors. Sequenced by immunoSEQ multiplex PCR; TCRdb stores in-frame clones only, minus some. The table lists roughly 90,000 clones, 90% to 96% of them singletons. Sequencing input: T cells isolated from PBMCs. The receptors stem from a human donor in good health. Both conserved end residues are part of each CDR3. The D gene is left open where the match is weak. Clone size is not always given. Where it is, it says once, few, many or a class for expanded clones.

j_call: TRBJ2-3; d_call: -; clone_size: -; cdr3_length: 13; v_call: TRBV7-3; cdr3_aa: CASRPHGTDTQYF; cdr3_nt: TGTGCCAGCAGACCACATGGCACAGATACGCAGTATTTT
j_call: TRBJ2-2; d_call: TRBD1; clone_size: -; cdr3_length: 14; v_call: TRBV28; cdr3_aa: CASLDRANTGELFF; cdr3_nt: TGTGCCAGCCTTGACAGGGCGAACACCGGGGAGCTGTTTTTT
j_call: TRBJ1-5; d_call: -; clone_size: -; cdr3_length: 11; v_call: TRBV7-9; cdr3_aa: CASGPNQPQHF; cdr3_nt: TGTGCCAGCGGGCCGAATCAGCCCCAGCATTTT
j_call: TRBJ2-1; d_call: TRBD1; clone_size: -; cdr3_length: 14; v_call: TRBV28; cdr3_aa: CASSPGQGWDEQFF; cdr3_nt: TGTGCCAGCAGTCCGGGACAGGGGTGGGATGAGCAGTTCTTC
j_call: TRBJ2-1; d_call: -; clone_size: -; cdr3_length: 11; v_call: TRBV30; cdr3_aa: CAWSGLGEQFF; cdr3_nt: TGTGCCTGGAGCGGTCTCGGTGAGCAGTTCTTC
j_call: TRBJ2-7; d_call: TRBD1; clone_size: -; cdr3_length: 16; v_call: TRBV11-1; cdr3_aa: CASSYPSGTGPYEQYF; cdr3_nt: TGTGCCAGCAGCTATCCTTCCGGGACAGGGCCCTACGAGCAGTACTTC
j_call: TRBJ2-2; d_call: TRBD2; clone_size: -; cdr3_length: 15; v_call: TRBV29-1; cdr3_aa: CSAGTSGSGTGELFF; cdr3_nt: TGCAGCGCGGGGACTAGCGGGAGTGGCACCGGGGAGCTGTTTTTT
j_call: TRBJ2-5; d_call: -; clone_size: -; cdr3_length: 16; v_call: TRBV15; cdr3_aa: CATSTLGTGVAETQYF; cdr3_nt: TGTGCCACCAGCACCTTAGGGACGGGAGTTGCGGAGACCCAGTACTTC
j_call: TRBJ2-2; d_call: -; clone_size: -; cdr3_length: 14; v_call: TRBV6-6; cdr3_aa: CASGMTENTGELFF; cdr3_nt: TGTGCCAGCGGAATGACAGAGAACACCGGGGAGCTGTTTTTT
j_call: TRBJ1-1; d_call: -; clone_size: -; cdr3_length: 12; v_call: TRBV28; cdr3_aa: CASRLSNTEAFF; cdr3_nt: TGTGCCAGCAGACTATCTAACACTGAAGCTTTCTTT
j_call: TRBJ2-7; d_call: -; clone_size: -; cdr3_length: 14; v_call: TRBV4-1; cdr3_aa: CASSQDWKEYEQYF; cdr3_nt: TGCGCCAGCAGCCAAGACTGGAAGGAGTACGAGCAGTACTTC
j_call: TRBJ2-7; d_call: TRBD2; clone_size: -; cdr3_length: 14; v_call: TRBV11-2; cdr3_aa: CASSSQRDSYEQYF; cdr3_nt: TGTGCCAGCAGCTCCCAGCGGGACTCCTACGAGCAGTACTTC
j_call: TRBJ2-3; d_call: -; clone_size: -; cdr3_length: 13; v_call: TRBV14; cdr3_aa: CASSQAQKDTQYF; cdr3_nt: TGTGCCAGCAGCCAAGCCCAGAAAGATACGCAGTATTTT
j_call: TRBJ2-3; d_call: -; clone_size: -; cdr3_length: 14; v_call: TRBV9; cdr3_aa: CASSLQTATDTQYF; cdr3_nt: TGTGCCAGCAGCCTCCAGACTGCCACAGATACGCAGTATTTT
j_call: TRBJ2-5; d_call: TRBD1; clone_size: -; cdr3_length: 17; v_call: TRBV19; cdr3_aa: CASSILSGQGGTETQYF; cdr3_nt: TGTGCCAGTAGTATTTTATCGGGACAGGGGGGAACCGAGACCCAGTACTTC
j_call: TRBJ2-1; d_call: TRBD2; clone_size: -; cdr3_length: 17; v_call: TRBV7-2; cdr3_aa: CASSLNSGRAGGDEQFF; cdr3_nt: TGTGCCAGCAGCTTAAATAGCGGGAGGGCCGGTGGGGATGAGCAGTTCTTC
j_call: TRBJ2-3; d_call: -; clone_size: -; cdr3_length: 12; v_call: TRBV19; cdr3_aa: CASSIDKDTQYF; cdr3_nt: TGTGCCAGTAGTATAGATAAAGATACGCAGTATTTT
j_call: TRBJ2-1; d_call: -; clone_size: -; cdr3_length: 13; v_call: TRBV5-1; cdr3_aa: CASSTNGGREQFF; cdr3_nt: TGCGCCAGCAGCACCAACGGGGGACGTGAGCAGTTCTTC
j_call: TRBJ1-4; d_call: TRBD1; clone_size: -; cdr3_length: 15; v_call: TRBV29-1; cdr3_aa: CSVEDRETGGEKLFF; cdr3_nt: TGCAGCGTTGAAGATAGGGAGACAGGGGGCGAAAAACTGTTTTTT
j_call: TRBJ1-4; d_call: -; clone_size: -; cdr3_length: 16; v_call: TRBV10-3; cdr3_aa: CAISESGQGNNEKLFF; cdr3_nt: TGTGCCATCAGTGAGTCTGGGCAGGGCAATAATGAAAAACTGTTTTTT
j_call: TRBJ1-2; d_call: -; clone_size: -; cdr3_length: 13; v_call: TRBV2; cdr3_aa: CASTGGRGNGYTF; cdr3_nt: TGTGCCAGCACCGGGGGTAGAGGGAACGGCTACACCTTC
j_call: TRBJ1-2; d_call: TRBD1; clone_size: once; cdr3_length: 15; v_call: TRBV4-1; cdr3_aa: CASGIEGQGFYGYTF; cdr3_nt: TGCGCCAGCGGGATTGAGGGACAGGGCTTTTACGGCTACACCTTC
j_call: TRBJ2-7; d_call: TRBD2; clone_size: -; cdr3_length: 15; v_call: TRBV5-1; cdr3_aa: CASSLEASGGYEQYF; cdr3_nt: TGCGCCAGCAGCTTGGAAGCTAGCGGAGGCTACGAGCAGTACTTC
j_call: TRBJ2-7; d_call: TRBD1; clone_size: -; cdr3_length: 15; v_call: TRBV28; cdr3_aa: CASSPRDRSRYEQYF; cdr3_nt: TGTGCCAGCAGCCCTAGGGACAGGAGCCGTTACGAGCAGTACTTC
j_call: TRBJ2-1; d_call: TRBD2; clone_size: -; cdr3_length: 16; v_call: TRBV11-3; cdr3_aa: CASSLVTGLADNEQFF; cdr3_nt: TGTGCCAGCAGCTTAGTGACGGGACTAGCGGACAATGAGCAGTTCTTC
j_call: TRBJ2-3; d_call: -; clone_size: -; cdr3_length: 15; v_call: TRBV6-6; cdr3_aa: CASSYGGKSTDTQYF; cdr3_nt: TGTGCCAGCAGTTACGGCGGGAAAAGCACAGATACGCAGTATTTT
j_call: TRBJ2-4; d_call: -; clone_size: once; cdr3_length: 15; v_call: TRBV25-1; cdr3_aa: CASSEQGGSMNIQYF; cdr3_nt: TGTGCCAGCAGTGAACAGGGGGGAAGCATGAACATTCAGTACTTC
j_call: TRBJ2-1; d_call: TRBD1; clone_size: -; cdr3_length: 15; v_call: TRBV7-3; cdr3_aa: CASSFGGQGFNEQFF; cdr3_nt: TGTGCCAGCAGCTTCGGAGGACAGGGGTTCAATGAGCAGTTCTTC
j_call: TRBJ2-1; d_call: TRBD2; clone_size: few; cdr3_length: 15; v_call: TRBV6-5; cdr3_aa: CASRGLAGGHNEQFF; cdr3_nt: TGTGCCAGCAGAGGACTAGCGGGGGGGCACAATGAGCAGTTCTTC
j_call: TRBJ2-6; d_call: -; clone_size: -; cdr3_length: 15; v_call: TRBV4-1; cdr3_aa: CASSLGSSGANVLTF; cdr3_nt: TGCGCCAGCAGCCTTGGTAGCTCTGGGGCCAACGTCCTGACTTTC
j_call: TRBJ1-1; d_call: -; clone_size: -; cdr3_length: 14; v_call: TRBV7-9; cdr3_aa: CASSLAQGGTEAFF; cdr3_nt: TGTGCCAGCAGCTTAGCCCAAGGGGGCACTGAAGCTTTCTTT
j_call: TRBJ1-4; d_call: TRBD1; clone_size: -; cdr3_length: 13; v_call: TRBV6-5; cdr3_aa: CASRTGGGEKLFF; cdr3_nt: TGTGCCAGCAGGACAGGGGGTGGTGAAAAACTGTTTTTT
j_call: TRBJ1-1; d_call: -; clone_size: -; cdr3_length: 13; v_call: TRBV10-1; cdr3_aa: CASTGSGGTEAFF; cdr3_nt: TGCGCCAGTACAGGATCCGGCGGCACTGAAGCTTTCTTT
j_call: TRBJ2-5; d_call: -; clone_size: -; cdr3_length: 14; v_call: TRBV21-1; cdr3_aa: CASSKNPGQETQYF; cdr3_nt: TGTGCCAGCAGCAAAAACCCAGGGCAAGAGACCCAGTACTTC
j_call: TRBJ2-7; d_call: TRBD2; clone_size: -; cdr3_length: 14; v_call: TRBV7-7; cdr3_aa: CASSPGEGPYEQYF; cdr3_nt: TGTGCTAGCAGCCCGGGGGAGGGACCCTACGAGCAGTACTTC
j_call: TRBJ2-7; d_call: -; clone_size: -; cdr3_length: 15; v_call: TRBV9; cdr3_aa: CASSVRGTTTYEQYF; cdr3_nt: TGTGCCAGCAGCGTTAGAGGGACAACGACCTACGAGCAGTACTTC
j_call: TRBJ2-3; d_call: TRBD2; clone_size: -; cdr3_length: 17; v_call: TRBV7-9; cdr3_aa: CASSLSLTSGRKDTQYF; cdr3_nt: TGTGCCAGCAGCTTATCTCTGACTAGCGGGAGGAAAGATACGCAGTATTTT
j_call: TRBJ2-3; d_call: -; clone_size: -; cdr3_length: 10; v_call: TRBV2; cdr3_aa: CASYTDTQYF; cdr3_nt: TGTGCCAGCTACACAGATACGCAGTATTTT
j_call: TRBJ2-5; d_call: TRBD2; clone_size: once; cdr3_length: 19; v_call: TRBV7-9; cdr3_aa: CASSSQTERESWYQETQYF; cdr3_nt: TGTGCCAGCAGCTCTCAAACAGAGCGGGAATCTTGGTACCAAGAGACCCAGTACTTC
j_call: TRBJ1-4; d_call: TRBD1; clone_size: -; cdr3_length: 14; v_call: TRBV19; cdr3_aa: CASSNRGKNEKLFF; cdr3_nt: TGTGCCAGTAGTAACAGGGGGAAGAATGAAAAACTGTTTTTT
j_call: TRBJ2-3; d_call: TRBD1; clone_size: -; cdr3_length: 16; v_call: TRBV2; cdr3_aa: CASSDLTGASTDTQYF; cdr3_nt: TGTGCCAGCAGTGATTTGACAGGGGCAAGCACAGATACGCAGTATTTT
j_call: TRBJ1-5; d_call: TRBD1; clone_size: -; cdr3_length: 15; v_call: TRBV30; cdr3_aa: CAWSVRGQSNQPQHF; cdr3_nt: TGTGCCTGGAGTGTACGGGGACAGAGTAATCAGCCCCAGCATTTT
j_call: TRBJ1-2; d_call: -; clone_size: once; cdr3_length: 13; v_call: TRBV7-3; cdr3_aa: CASSLDSGLGYTF; cdr3_nt: TGTGCCAGCAGCCTAGACAGTGGGCTCGGCTACACCTTC
j_call: TRBJ2-1; d_call: TRBD2; clone_size: -; cdr3_length: 16; v_call: TRBV11-3; cdr3_aa: CASSFGLADLYNEQFF; cdr3_nt: TGTGCCAGCAGCTTTGGACTAGCGGACTTATACAATGAGCAGTTCTTC
j_call: TRBJ2-5; d_call: -; clone_size: -; cdr3_length: 15; v_call: TRBV6-5; cdr3_aa: CASMYSAGDQETQYF; cdr3_nt: TGTGCCAGCATGTATTCAGCAGGGGATCAAGAGACCCAGTACTTC